These 20 T cell receptor beta chains came from one sample sequenced in a study of blood T cell repertoires in COVID-19. Profiled with immunoSEQ multiplex PCR; TCRdb holds only in-frame clones, not every one. This sample has some 150,000 clones, with 65% to 85% found just once. The sequencing sample was made of peripheral blood. These receptors all come from a woman aged 80 or over with acute or convalescent COVID-19.

The V and J genes are TRBV10-3 and TRBJ2-7; TRBD1 agrees at 9 bases. With V trimmed by 0 bases and J by 3 bases, 0 bases remained unmatched. There are 14 residues in the CDR3. Germline loops: CDR1 ENHRY, CDR2 SYGVKD. The chain's CDR3 is CAISESTGGYEQYF. The CDR3 DNA follows: TGTGCCATCAGTGAGTCGACAGGGGGCTACGAGCAGTACTTC.

The V gene is TRBV4-1, the J gene TRBJ1-1; D not certain. The CDR3 length is 16 residues. The germline V gene encodes CDR1 MGHRA and CDR2 YSYEKL. Deletions cut 1 base from V and 1 base from J, with 13 bases between. The CDR3 DNA reads TGCGCCAGCAGCCAAGTAAACTTAGTCCAGAACACTGAAGCTTTCTTT. Its translation is CASSQVNLVQNTEAFF.

The chain couples TRBV6-5 to TRBJ1-2, with 7 positions matching TRBD1. J gave up 4 bases and V 0 bases, and 5 bases lay outside the gene matches. Per the germline V gene, CDR1 is MNHEY and CDR2 is SVGAGI. The CDR3 loop spans 15 amino acids. The CDR3 DNA reads as TGTGCCAGCAGTTACTCGGCAGGGGGGAGCTATGGCTACACCTTC. Translating gives CASSYSAGGSYGYTF.

This clone was seen more than once but under ten times. CDR3 amino acids: CASSQDLRRGLFF. CDR3 sequence (DNA): TGTGCCAGCAGCCAAGATCTTAGGCGGGGGCTGTTTTTT. The V call is TRBV3-1 (or the pseudogene TRBV3-2), the J call TRBJ1-4, with a tentative D call TRBD1 (5 bases). The germline V gene encodes CDR1 LGHDT and CDR2 YNNKEL (reference sequence). The ends were cut back, 0 bases at V and 14 bases at J, with 13 bases in the middle. The CDR3 is 13 residues long.

J is TRBJ1-3 and V is TRBV29-1, with 7 bases aligning to TRBD1. Germline V gene sequence: CDR1 SQVTM, CDR2 ANQGSEA. Unmatched junction bases numbered 5, after V lost 6 bases and J lost 0 bases. The length of the CDR3 is 14 residues. The CDR3 region has the DNA TGCAGCGTGGAGGGACAGCGCTCTGGAAACACCATATATTTT. Protein sequence: CSVEGQRSGNTIYF.

The J gene is TRBJ2-3, the V gene TRBV2, with a weak D call TRBD2 (5 bases). V was cut by 2 bases and J by 6 bases, with 15 bases left in between. Looked up from germline, CDR1 is SNHLY and CDR2 is FYNNEI. The CDR3 extends over 15 amino acids. For the CDR3, the DNA is TGTGCCAGCAGTGAACTGCGGACTTCGGGGGATACGCAGTATTTT. Protein product: CASSELRTSGDTQYF.

This clone was seen only a few times. The chain links TRBV18 to TRBJ1-6; tentatively, D is TRBD1 (6 bases). The CDR3 is 15 amino acids. V lost 3 bases and J lost 5, with 11 bases in between. The germline V gene encodes CDR1 KGHSH and CDR2 LQKENI. This chain's CDR3 is CASSPRTVDNSPLHF. CDR3 DNA sequence: TGTGCCAGCTCACCGAGGACAGTGGATAATTCACCCCTCCACTTT.

The V and J genes are TRBV6-5 and TRBJ1-2; 8 bases are shared with TRBD1. This CDR3 region has 15 residues. V trimming: 0 bases; J trimming: 3 bases; junction bases outside the gene matches: 3. CDR1 is MNHEY and CDR2 is SVGAGI in the germline V gene. The CDR3 DNA reads TGTGCCAGCAGTTACTCTGTACAGGGGGACTATGGCTACACCTTC. This sequence encodes CASSYSVQGDYGYTF.

The chain uses TRBV2 and TRBJ1-4; 11 bases line up with TRBD1. J was trimmed by 2 bases and V by 6 bases; bases with no gene match: 8. CDR3 size: 17 residues. The germline gives CDR1 SNHLY, CDR2 FYNNEI. CDR3 in amino acids: CASSNRDRGATNEKLFF. CDR3 nucleotides: TGTGCCAGCAGCAACCGGGACAGGGGGGCCACTAATGAAAAACTGTTTTTT.

This clone was picked up a small number of times. The J gene is TRBJ2-7, the V gene TRBV10-2; no definite D call. With 7 bases removed from V and 6 bases from J, the gap between germline ends came to 13 bases. Germline V gives CDR1 WSHSY, CDR2 SAAADI. The CDR3 runs 12 residues. Here the CDR3 DNA reads TGCGCCAGCACTCCGCCAGGTGGCGAGCAGTACTTC. Protein sequence: CASTPPGGEQYF.

The V call is TRBV3-1 (or the pseudogene TRBV3-2), the J call TRBJ1-1, with 8 bases aligning to TRBD1. V was clipped by 4 bases and J by 0 bases; unmatched bases: 4. The CDR3 sequence is 15 residues long. Germline values: CDR1 LGHDT, CDR2 YNNKEL (reference sequence). CDR3 in DNA: TGTGCCAGCAGCCCAGCGGGACAGGTGAACACTGAAGCTTTCTTT. Its translation is CASSPAGQVNTEAFF.

The gene calls are TRBV29-1 and TRBJ2-2; 7 bases map to TRBD1. Germline trimming cut 3 bases from V and 3 bases from J; bases unmatched to any gene: 7. The germline V gene encodes CDR1 SQVTM and CDR2 ANQGSEA. CDR3 length: 15 amino acids. The CDR3 sequence: CSVDANRGDTGELFF. The DNA for the CDR3 is TGCAGCGTTGATGCCAACAGGGGCGACACCGGGGAGCTGTTTTTT.

Here the CDR3 reads CASSLERQGGGTQYF. As DNA, the CDR3 is TGTGCCAGCAGCTTGGAGCGACAGGGGGGGGGTACGCAGTATTTT. The chain employs TRBV5-4 and TRBJ2-3; 9 bases align to TRBD1. Germline V gene sequence: CDR1 SGHNT, CDR2 YYREEE (reference sequence). The CDR3 runs 15 residues. The V segment lost 0 bases and the J segment 8 bases; nucleotides outside the gene matches: 7.

This chain joins TRBV5-4 and TRBJ2-3, with 11 nucleotides matching TRBD2. CDR1 and CDR2 from the germline V gene are SGHNT and YYREEE (reference sequence). The CDR3 is 16 residues long. With 0 bases clipped from V and 5 bases from J, the junction kept 5 bases outside the gene matches. The CDR3 spells CASSLALAGGKDTQYF. The CDR3 DNA is TGTGCCAGCAGCTTGGCGCTAGCGGGGGGTAAAGATACGCAGTATTTT.

This clone appeared a single time. The chain recombines TRBV6-5 with TRBJ1-6; 7 nucleotides match TRBD1. The CDR3 covers 15 residues. Germline V gene lookup returns CDR1 MNHEY and CDR2 SVGAGI. After removal of 5 bases from V and 9 bases from J, the junction contained 10 bases not matched to a gene. The CDR3 reads CASSPRQGLSSPLHF. The CDR3 nucleotides read TGTGCCAGCAGTCCCAGACAGGGACTTTCTTCACCCCTCCACTTT.

This chain uses TRBV11-2 with TRBJ1-6; TRBD1 matches at 8 bases. The CDR3 loop spans 15 amino acids. V was pared by 5 bases and J by 10 bases, with 10 bases of the junction left unmatched. Germline assignment: CDR1 SGHAT and CDR2 FQNNGV. The chain's CDR3 is CASSLTLGQGSPLHF. CDR3 nucleotides: TGTGCCAGCAGCCTCACCCTCGGACAGGGCTCACCCCTCCACTTT.

This chain uses TRBV19 with TRBJ2-3; TRBD2 agrees at 9 bases. V dropped 2 bases and J dropped 1; count of bases not matched to a gene: 4. Germline loops: CDR1 LNHDA, CDR2 SQIVND (reference sequence). The CDR3 spans 16 residues. The CDR3 is CASSITRGGRTDTQYF. The CDR3 DNA sequence: TGTGCCAGTAGTATAACGCGGGGGGGGCGCACAGATACGCAGTATTTT.

The gene calls are TRBV2 and TRBJ1-5, with TRBD1 matching 9 bases. After removal of 6 bases from V and 2 bases from J, the junction contained 8 bases not matched to a gene. Per the germline V gene, CDR1 is SNHLY and CDR2 is FYNNEI. The CDR3 loop spans 16 amino acids. CDR3 amino acids: CASRDSTGGGNQPQHF. The CDR3 DNA reads as TGTGCCAGCAGAGATAGTACAGGGGGCGGCAATCAGCCCCAGCATTTT.

This clone has more than one count but fewer than ten. V and J are TRBV19 and TRBJ1-1; possible D gene TRBD1, 5 bases. The V end was cut by 5 bases, the J end by 1 base, with 11 bases between. Germline values: CDR1 LNHDA, CDR2 SQIVND (reference sequence). The CDR3 runs to 14 residues. For the CDR3, the DNA is TGTGCCAGTAGTGGGGCGGGAGCGAACACTGAAGCTTTCTTT. Encoded protein: CASSGAGANTEAFF.

The rearrangement uses TRBV4-2 and TRBJ2-2, with 9 bases fitting TRBD2. Trimming removed 0 bases from V and 1 base from J; junction bases left unmatched: 9. This CDR3 region has 19 residues. Germline CDR1 reads LGHNA; CDR2 reads YNFKEQ. DNA of the CDR3: TGTGCCAGCAGCCAAGACCTAGCGGGACGATACTTGAACACCGGGGAGCTGTTTTTT. Its translation: CASSQDLAGRYLNTGELFF.